Presented here are 24 T cell receptor beta chains from one specimen sequenced in a study of regulatory T cells in long-lasting Graves disease. As for time point: newly diagnosed GD, antithyroid drugs for less than 3 months. Isolated PBMC RNA provided the starting material for the TCR library. Arm-PCR of CDR3 regions and iRepertoire HTBI primers were the basis on which TCR beta libraries were built. TCRdb re-derived calls from the multiplex PCR reads in MiXCR, one entry per CDR3 protein. The data contain over 200,000 distinct CDR3 sequences, approximately 20% of them singletons. The data also belong to a second study, concerning T cells in Graves' hyperthyroidism and ophthalmopathy.

The source material was peripheral blood mononuclear cells (PBMCs), sampled at new diagnosis, from a patient treated with antithyroid drugs. These receptors all stem from a woman younger than 45 with Graves disease.

This clonotype was found many times. The genes are TRBV11-2 and TRBJ2-7; 9 bases are a match to TRBD1. The CDR3 runs to 15 residues. Looked up from germline, CDR1 is SGHAT and CDR2 is FQNNGV. The V gene end was trimmed by 4 bases and the J gene end by 1 base; junction bases not matched to a gene: 5. As DNA, the CDR3 is TGTGCCAGCAGCTCAGGGACAGGGTATTCCTACGAGCAGTACTTC. Translating gives CASSSGTGYSYEQYF.

This clonotype was observed many times. The chain employs TRBV7-8 and TRBJ1-5; D unclear. Germline CDR1 and CDR2: SGHVS and FQNEAQ. The length of the CDR3 is 14 residues. Trimming stripped 1 base from V and 2 bases from J, with 6 bases between. The CDR3 region has the DNA TGTGCCAGCAGCTTAGGTGGCCGCAATCAGCCCCAGCATTTT. It encodes CASSLGGRNQPQHF.

This clonotype was seen ten or more times. The chain combines TRBV6-1 with TRBJ1-1; maybe TRBD1 (6 bases). V was cut by 6 bases and J by 11 bases, with 19 bases left in between. The CDR3 extends over 13 amino acids. CDR1 is MNHNS, CDR2 SASEGT, per germline. As DNA, the CDR3 is TGTGCCAGCAGGACGTCACAGGGTCTGATTGCTTTCTTT. Protein product: CASRTSQGLIAFF.

The V gene is TRBV4-2, the J gene TRBJ2-5; D possibly corresponds to TRBD2 (5 bases). The CDR3 has 21 amino acids. Looked up from germline, CDR1 is LGHNA and CDR2 is YNFKEQ. The V end lost 1 base, the J end lost 0 bases, and 27 bases lay between the germline ends. The CDR3 is CASSQVPIVGKRSPYQETQYF. In DNA form, the CDR3 reads TGTGCCAGCAGCCAAGTTCCTATTGTCGGAAAGCGGAGCCCCTACCAAGAGACCCAGTACTTC.

In this sample, this clonotype turned up once. It differs at one base from a far larger clone, so likely a read error. This chain uses TRBV18 with TRBJ2-1, with a weak D call TRBD2 (5 bases). Germline CDR1 and CDR2: KGHSH and LQKENI. The V end was cut by 8 bases, the J end by 2 bases, with 10 bases between. This CDR3 is 13 amino acids long. The CDR3 DNA reads as TGTGCCAGCGGAGGACCAGCCTACAATGAGCAGTTCTTC. This codes for CASGGPAYNEQFF.

Regarding this clonotype: A much bigger clone sits one base away, suggesting this may be a read error. The genes are TRBV7-2 and TRBJ1-6; D is unclear. The germline V and J ends were trimmed by 2 bases and 10 bases, with 18 bases remaining between them. The CDR3 is made up of 16 amino acids. CDR1 and CDR2 (germline): SGHTA, FQGNSA. The DNA of the CDR3 is TGTGCCAGCAGCTTAACCCGGATAGGGCCGGAATCACCCCTCCACTTT. Protein product: CASSLTRIGPESPLHF.

To note about this clonotype: Just one base apart from a much larger clone, this may be a read error. The V and J genes are TRBV3-1 and TRBJ2-1; D assignment may be TRBD1 or TRBD2 (5 bases each). The CDR3 length is 15 residues. Trimming stripped 4 bases from V and 10 bases from J, with 20 bases between. Germline loops: CDR1 LGHDT, CDR2 YNNKEL (reference sequence). CDR3 bases: TGTGCCAGCAGCCCAATTGGGACCGCTCCCACAGAGCAGTTCTTC. This gives the protein CASSPIGTAPTEQFF.

The chain employs TRBV20-1 and TRBJ2-4, with TRBD2 matching 10 bases. Germline CDR1 is DFQATT and CDR2 is SNEGSKA (reference sequence). The CDR3 contains 16 residues. After removal of 3 bases from V and 6 bases from J, the junction contained 11 bases not matched to a gene. The CDR3 loop is CSASALAGGRGNIQYF. DNA for the CDR3: TGCAGTGCTAGCGCCTTAGCGGGAGGCCGGGGAAACATTCAGTACTTC.

In regard to this clonotype: This could be a read error, since a much larger clone is one nucleotide away. The rearrangement links TRBV16 to TRBJ2-6; 7 bases agree with TRBD1. In germline, CDR1 is KGHSY, CDR2 FQNENV. This CDR3 region has 18 residues. The CDR3 region has the DNA TGTGCCAGCAGACAATTGAAGGGGGCTAGGTCCGGGGCCAACGTCCTGACTTTC. Translation: CASRQLKGARSGANVLTF.

This clonotype was seen repeatedly, ten times or more. The V gene is TRBV10-3, the J gene TRBJ1-6; unclear D gene. Trimming shortened V by 0 bases and J by 5 bases, and 5 bases separated the two germline ends. CDR3 length: 14 residues. Germline assignment: CDR1 ENHRY and CDR2 SYGVKD. CDR3 residues: CAISESRDNSPLHF. As DNA, the CDR3 is TGTGCCATCAGTGAGTCTCGGGATAATTCACCCCTCCACTTT.

As to this clonotype: A read error is possible here, since a much larger clone lies one base away. This chain uses TRBV12-5 with TRBJ2-2, with D possibly TRBD2 on 5 matching bases. This CDR3 contains 14 residues. Germline loops: CDR1 LGHNT, CDR2 FRNRAP. The DNA of the CDR3 is TGTGCTAGTGGTTTGGTACCTGTGGCCGGGGAGCCGTTTTTT. Protein product: CASGLVPVAGEPFF.

V usage is TRBV7-3 and J usage is TRBJ2-3, with 9 bases that match TRBD2. This CDR3 spans 16 amino acids. Germline values: CDR1 SGHTA, CDR2 FQGTGA. Losses at the gene ends were 3 bases for V and 4 bases for J; bases not matched to a gene: 8. CDR3 protein: CASSFSGRGGPDTQYF. CDR3 DNA: TGTGCCAGCAGCTTTAGCGGGAGAGGGGGCCCAGATACGCAGTATTTT.

This clonotype was picked up many times. The genes are TRBV11-1 and TRBJ1-1; TRBD1 is a possible D gene (6 bases). This CDR3 has 14 amino acids. The V gene's germline CDR1 is SGHAT and CDR2 FQDESV (reference sequence). Trimming took off 1 base at V and 5 bases at J, with 11 bases between the two ends. The CDR3 reads CASSLVTGQTEAFF. The CDR3 DNA reads TGTGCCAGCAGCTTAGTCACAGGGCAAACTGAAGCTTTCTTT.

Only one count was recorded for this clonotype. The J gene is TRBJ2-3, the V gene TRBV6-1; 8 nucleotides align to TRBD2. CDR1 and CDR2 from the germline V gene are MNHNS and SASEGT. The CDR3 is 15 amino acids. The V gene end was trimmed by 11 bases and the J gene end by 0 bases; junction bases not matched to a gene: 10. CDR3 nucleotide sequence: TGTGCCCACAGGGCGGGGGGCACTAGCACAGATACGCAGTATTTT. Translating gives CAHRAGGTSTDTQYF.

This clonotype was detected ten times or more. The rearrangement links TRBV5-1 to TRBJ2-1; 9 bases match TRBD1. The CDR3 extends over 20 amino acids. V shed 4 bases, J shed 4 bases, and the junction held 21 bases outside the gene matches. Looked up from germline, CDR1 is SGHRS and CDR2 is YFSETQ. As DNA, the CDR3 is TGCGCCAGCAGCGACCGGGGACAGGGTTTCCTCCGGTCAAGGTACAATGAGCAGTTCTTC. This encodes CASSDRGQGFLRSRYNEQFF.

This clonotype was seen at least ten times. The chain uses TRBV20-1 and TRBJ1-3; D remains unclear. V lost 6 bases to trimming and J lost 2 bases, with 11 bases between them. CDR1 and CDR2 from the germline V gene are DFQATT and SNEGSKA (reference sequence). CDR3 length: 13 amino acids. CDR3 loop: CSAAYGAGNTIYF. CDR3 coding DNA: TGCAGTGCCGCTTATGGAGCTGGAAACACCATATATTTT.

This clonotype was picked up many times. The V call is TRBV7-8, the J call TRBJ1-2, with 9 nucleotides matching TRBD1. V gave up 5 bases and J gave up 7 bases; unmatched junction bases: 8. CDR1 is SGHVS, CDR2 FQNEAQ, per germline. The CDR3 extends over 14 amino acids. This CDR3 is CASSMSQGAGGYTF. The DNA for the CDR3 is TGTGCCAGCAGCATGTCACAGGGGGCTGGTGGCTACACCTTC.

At least ten counts were recorded for this clonotype. J is TRBJ1-6 and V is TRBV27; TRBD1 agrees at 7 bases. Trimming at V came to 5 bases and at J to 8 bases, leaving 6 bases not matched to a gene. This CDR3 is built from 14 residues. Germline V CDR1 and CDR2: MNHEY, SMNVEV (reference sequence). The CDR3 region has the DNA TGTGCCAGCAGTGCCGGGACAGTCTATTCACCCCTCCACTTT. Translated, it gives CASSAGTVYSPLHF.

This clonotype was seen at least ten times. The chain links TRBV20-1 to TRBJ1-3, with TRBD1 as a possible D gene (6 bases). V dropped 6 bases and J dropped 0 bases, with 21 bases sitting between them. Germline values: CDR1 DFQATT, CDR2 SNEGSKA (reference sequence). CDR3 length: 17 residues. In DNA form, the CDR3 reads TGCAGTGCGGACCTTAGACAGGAAACAATCTCTGGAAACACCATATATTTT. This encodes CSADLRQETISGNTIYF.

This clonotype was seen at least ten times. This chain uses TRBV20-1 with TRBJ2-3, with unresolved D. Germline V gene data show CDR1 as DFQATT and CDR2 as SNEGSKA (reference sequence). There are 12 residues in the CDR3. V shed 1 base and J shed 4 bases, with 6 bases lying between them. Here the CDR3 DNA reads TGCAGTGCTAGAGGTGCCGCAGATACGCAGTATTTT. Translated: CSARGAADTQYF.

Only a few counts were recorded for this clonotype. The V gene is TRBV19, the J gene TRBJ1-2; tentatively, D is TRBD1 (5 bases). The germline gives CDR1 LNHDA, CDR2 SQIVND (reference sequence). This CDR3 spans 15 amino acids. The V gene lost 4 bases and the J gene lost 5 bases, with 17 bases spanning the gap. The CDR3 DNA sequence: TGTGCCAGTAGTAGTTTATTTAGACAGCAGTATGGCTACACCTTC. Protein product: CASSSLFRQQYGYTF.

This clonotype was found many times. The CDR3 reads CASSHGGYEQYF. DNA of the CDR3: TGCGCCAGCTCCCACGGCGGGTACGAGCAGTACTTC. The chain employs TRBV10-2 and TRBJ2-7; D perhaps matches TRBD2 (5 bases). The V gene lost 8 bases and the J gene lost 4 bases, with 12 bases spanning the gap. Germline V CDR1 and CDR2: WSHSY, SAAADI. This CDR3 region has 12 residues.

The gene calls are TRBV20-1 and TRBJ2-5; D assignment may be TRBD1 or TRBD2 (6 bases each). Trimming removed 6 bases from V and 9 bases from J, with 20 bases in between. CDR3 length equals 13 residues. Looked up from germline, CDR1 is DFQATT and CDR2 is SNEGSKA (reference sequence). CDR3 nucleotides: TGCAGTGCGGACTTAGAGGGGGGCGGGGCCCAGTACTTC. Translating gives CSADLEGGGAQYF.

About this clonotype: One base separates it from a far larger clone, so it is likely a read error. CDR3 amino acids: CSARDGTHEQFF. The CDR3 nucleotides are TGCAGTGCTAGAGATGGCACCCACGAGCAGTTCTTC. The chain combines TRBV20-1 with TRBJ2-1; D uncertain. In germline, CDR1 is DFQATT, CDR2 SNEGSKA (reference sequence). Trimming left V 0 bases short and J 10 bases short, with 10 bases between. There are 12 residues in the CDR3.